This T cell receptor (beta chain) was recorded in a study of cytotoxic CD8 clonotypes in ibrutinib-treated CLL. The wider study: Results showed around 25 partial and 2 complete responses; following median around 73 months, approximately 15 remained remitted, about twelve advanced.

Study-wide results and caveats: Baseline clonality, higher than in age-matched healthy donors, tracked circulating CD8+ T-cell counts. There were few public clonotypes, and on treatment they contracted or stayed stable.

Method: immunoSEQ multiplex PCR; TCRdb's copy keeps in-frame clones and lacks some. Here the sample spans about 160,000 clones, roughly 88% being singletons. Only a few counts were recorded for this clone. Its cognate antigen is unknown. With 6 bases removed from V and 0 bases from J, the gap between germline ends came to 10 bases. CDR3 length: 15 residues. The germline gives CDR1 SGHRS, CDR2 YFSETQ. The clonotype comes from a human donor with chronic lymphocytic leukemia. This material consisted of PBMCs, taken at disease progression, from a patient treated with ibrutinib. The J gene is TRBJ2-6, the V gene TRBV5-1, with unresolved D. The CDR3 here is CASILGNSGANVLTF. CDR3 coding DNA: TGCGCCAGCATTTTAGGCAACTCTGGGGCCAACGTCCTGACTTTC. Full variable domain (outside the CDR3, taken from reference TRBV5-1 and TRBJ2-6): KAGVTQTPRYLIKTRGQQVTLSCSPISGHRSVSWYQQTPGQGLQFLFEYFSETQRNKGNFPGRFSGRQFSNSRSEMNVSTLELGDSALYLCASILGNSGANVLTFGAGSRLTVL.